The TCR beta chain under discussion was sequenced for a study of OX40 agonist ivuxolimab in advanced cancers. This CDR3 spans 13 amino acids. V was pared by 8 bases and J by 2 bases, with 10 bases between. In germline, CDR1 is SNHLY, CDR2 FYNNEI. Measured with immunoSEQ multiplex PCR; TCRdb has only the in-frame clones, and not every one. The sample shows 57,000 or so clones, around four fifths of them seen only once. Study-wide results and caveats: At doses 0.1 to 3.0 mg/kg, CD4+ and CD8+ clones expanded. Low normalized T-cell clonal expansion also characterized some of the nonresponders. Fewer expanded clones were found on average in CD4+ than in CD8+ T cells.

Worth noting for this clone: The antigen remains unidentified.

The gene calls are TRBV2 and TRBJ1-3; D gene ambiguous. This specimen consisted of CD4+ or CD8+ T cells sorted from blood, obtained in a trial of the OX40 agonist ivuxolimab. This clonotype originated in an adult with an advanced solid tumor such as melanoma, head and neck, liver or kidney cancer. The CDR3 loop reads CASRKDPGNTIYF. For the CDR3, the DNA is TGTGCCAGCCGGAAGGACCCTGGAAACACCATATATTTT.